Sequencing of this TCR beta chain was carried out in a study of graft-versus-host responses after intestinal transplantation. Comments on this clone: The target antigen is unknown.

General observations from the study: Present in recipient marrow, GvH clones included some that appeared first in ileum or blood. Some patients had graft-donor T cell macrochimerism. In their allografts, the ratios of graft-versus-host to host-versus-graft T cell clones were high.

Profiled with immunoSEQ multiplex PCR; TCRdb holds only in-frame clones, not every one. There are about 50,000 clones in the sample; 85% to 95% occur only once, and less than 2.5% lies in the top ten. The J segment lost 6 bases and the V segment lost 5 bases, leaving 8 bases of the junction unmatched. The CDR3 runs to 14 residues. Germline V gene data show CDR1 as SGHTA and CDR2 as FQGTGA. The chain recombines TRBV7-3 with TRBJ2-7; 9 nucleotides match TRBD1. The receptor was isolated from a human donor who was the organ donor for an intestinal transplant. Source: unstimulated CD4+ T cells sorted from spleen or lymph node cells, taken before transplant. For the CDR3, the DNA is TGTGCCAGCAGCCCCCCGGACAGGGGTGGCGAGCAGTACTTC. It specifies CASSPPDRGGEQYF.